Here is one TCR beta chain with its context. The antigen is not known. The data belong to a study of blood T cell dynamics during melanoma immunotherapy. Germline values: CDR1 SGHTA, CDR2 FQGNSA. The CDR3 spans 14 residues. Trimming removed 1 base at V and 7 bases at J, with 13 bases between. General study points: It remained unknown if the driving T cell clones were melanoma-specific.

The time point here: week 3, after first cycle of checkpoint inhibitor. Blood was drawn before treatment and at week 3 after checkpoint blockade. Sequencing used immunoSEQ multiplex PCR; TCRdb keeps in-frame clones, though not all of them. Among about 8,800 clones listed, 65% to 90% were seen once. The material sequenced was blood, taken from a patient treated with checkpoint blockade. The chain joins TRBV7-2 to TRBJ1-2, with D possibly being TRBD1 (6 bases). The sequence came from a human donor with melanoma. Written as DNA, the CDR3 is TGTGCCAGCAGCTTAGGAATGGGGGGCCGTGGCTACACCTTC. Translated: CASSLGMGGRGYTF.